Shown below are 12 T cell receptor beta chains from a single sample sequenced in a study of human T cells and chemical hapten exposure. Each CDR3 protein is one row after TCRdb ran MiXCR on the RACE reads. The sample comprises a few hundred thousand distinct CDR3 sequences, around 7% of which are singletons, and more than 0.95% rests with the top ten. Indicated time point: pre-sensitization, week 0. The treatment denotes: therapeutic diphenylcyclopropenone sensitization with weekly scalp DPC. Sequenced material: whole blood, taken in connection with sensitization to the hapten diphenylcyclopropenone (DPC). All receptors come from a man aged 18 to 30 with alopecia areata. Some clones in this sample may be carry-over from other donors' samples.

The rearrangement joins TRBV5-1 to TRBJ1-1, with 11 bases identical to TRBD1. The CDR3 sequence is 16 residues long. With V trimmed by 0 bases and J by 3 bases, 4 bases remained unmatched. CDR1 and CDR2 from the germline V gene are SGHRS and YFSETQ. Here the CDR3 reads CASSLEGQGEDTEAFF. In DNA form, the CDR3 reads TGCGCCAGCAGCTTGGAGGGACAGGGGGAGGACACTGAAGCTTTCTTT.

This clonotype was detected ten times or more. This CDR3 reads CASRTAYEQYF. In DNA form, the CDR3 reads TGTGCCAGCCGGACCGCATACGAGCAGTACTTC. This chain connects TRBV11-2 to TRBJ2-7; D is uncertain. The germline gives CDR1 SGHAT, CDR2 FQNNGV. Deletions cut 8 bases from V and 4 bases from J, with 9 bases between. CDR3 size: 11 residues.

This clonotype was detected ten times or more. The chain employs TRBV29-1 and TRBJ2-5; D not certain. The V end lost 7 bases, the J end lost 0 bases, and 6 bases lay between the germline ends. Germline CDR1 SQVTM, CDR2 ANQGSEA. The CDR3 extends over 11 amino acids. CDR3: CSGGNQETQYF. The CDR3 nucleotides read TGCAGCGGGGGTAACCAAGAGACCCAGTACTTC.

CDR3: CASSQGMGQGIGELFF. CDR3 nucleotides: TGCGCCAGCAGCCAAGGAATGGGACAGGGAATCGGGGAGCTGTTTTTT. The chain is built from TRBV4-1 and TRBJ2-2; 9 nucleotides match TRBD1. The CDR3 has 16 residues. V was clipped by 1 base and J by 7 bases; unmatched bases: 7. Germline CDR1 MGHRA, CDR2 YSYEKL.

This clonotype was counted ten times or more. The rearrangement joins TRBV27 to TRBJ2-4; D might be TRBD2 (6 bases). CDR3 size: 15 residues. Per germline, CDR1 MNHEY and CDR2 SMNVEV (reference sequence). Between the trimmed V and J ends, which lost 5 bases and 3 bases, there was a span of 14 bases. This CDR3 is CASSLVGGVKNIQYF. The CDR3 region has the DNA TGTGCCAGCAGTCTGGTCGGGGGTGTCAAAAACATTCAGTACTTC.

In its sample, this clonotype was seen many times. The CDR3 protein is CASSQSPGGQPQHF. CDR3 DNA: TGCGCCAGCAGCCAATCACCGGGTGGTCAGCCCCAGCATTTT. This chain joins TRBV4-3 and TRBJ1-5; D gene ambiguous. V was shortened by 2 bases and J by 6 bases, with 11 bases between the two germline ends. This CDR3 is 14 amino acids long. Germline assignment: CDR1 LGHNA and CDR2 YSLEER.

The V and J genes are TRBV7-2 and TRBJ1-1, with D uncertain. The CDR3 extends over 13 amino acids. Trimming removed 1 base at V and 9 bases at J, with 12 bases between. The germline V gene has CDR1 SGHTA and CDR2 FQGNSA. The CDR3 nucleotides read TGTGCCAGCAGCTTAGATTTGAACAGTAAAGCTTTCTTT. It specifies CASSLDLNSKAFF.

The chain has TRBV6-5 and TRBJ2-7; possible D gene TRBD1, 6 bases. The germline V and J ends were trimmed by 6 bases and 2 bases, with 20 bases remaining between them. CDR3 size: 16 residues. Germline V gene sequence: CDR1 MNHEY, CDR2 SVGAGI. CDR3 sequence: CASSETMDRLTYEQYF. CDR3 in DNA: TGTGCCAGCAGCGAAACCATGGACAGATTAACCTACGAGCAGTACTTC.

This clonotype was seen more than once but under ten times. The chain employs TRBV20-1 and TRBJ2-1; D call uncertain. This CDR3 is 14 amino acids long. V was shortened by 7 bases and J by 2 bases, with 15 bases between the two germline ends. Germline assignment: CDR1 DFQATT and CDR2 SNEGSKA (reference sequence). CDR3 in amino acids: CSVAYIETYNEQFF. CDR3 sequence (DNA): TGCAGTGTGGCTTACATCGAGACCTACAATGAGCAGTTCTTC.

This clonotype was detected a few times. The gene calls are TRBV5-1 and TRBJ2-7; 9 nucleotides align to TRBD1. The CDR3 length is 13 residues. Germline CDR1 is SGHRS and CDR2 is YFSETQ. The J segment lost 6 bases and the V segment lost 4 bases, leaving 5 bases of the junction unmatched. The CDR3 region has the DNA TGCGCCAGCAGCCCGGGACAGGGCAGCGAGCAGTACTTC. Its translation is CASSPGQGSEQYF.

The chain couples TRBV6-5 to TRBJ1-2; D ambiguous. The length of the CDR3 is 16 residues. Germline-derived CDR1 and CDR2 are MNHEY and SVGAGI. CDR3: CATALVLVEGDYGYTF. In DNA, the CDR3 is TGTGCTACAGCGTTAGTTCTAGTCGAGGGAGACTATGGCTACACCTTC.

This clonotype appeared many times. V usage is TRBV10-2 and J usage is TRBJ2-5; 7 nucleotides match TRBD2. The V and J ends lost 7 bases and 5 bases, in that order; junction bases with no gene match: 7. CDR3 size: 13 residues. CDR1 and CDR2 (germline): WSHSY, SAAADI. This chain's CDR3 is CASTLGGSETQYF. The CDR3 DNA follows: TGCGCCAGCACCCTGGGAGGGTCTGAGACCCAGTACTTC.